This T cell receptor beta chain was sequenced during a study of blood T cell repertoires in COVID-19. Study-level background: The United States, Italy and Spain supplied acute and convalescent COVID-19 samples. PBMCs, B-cell-depleted T cells, or T cells provided the cDNA or gDNA that made up the material.

Cohort allocation depended upon clinical history that participants reported. This CDR3 has 16 amino acids. The ends lost 2 bases at V and 3 bases at J; junction bases unmatched: 6. The germline gives CDR1 SGHTA, CDR2 FQGTGA. Original processing methods: Amplifying reference gene primers gave estimates of nucleated cell counts. Libraries were prepared by immunoSEQ multiplex PCR; TCRdb keeps only in-frame clonotypes and omits some of them. V, J and clone size are taken as reported in that table, and D and trimming were inferred from the DNA itself. The data contain a few hundred thousand clones, about 90% of them singletons.

Specimen: PBMCs or T cells enriched from blood (not recorded which). This chain connects TRBV7-3 to TRBJ2-2; 7 nucleotides line up with TRBD1. The source of this sequence is a woman aged 40 to 49 who had been exposed to COVID-19. CDR3 sequence reads: CASSLLRDRHTGELFF. CDR3 DNA sequence: TGTGCCAGCAGCTTACTCCGGGACAGACACACCGGGGAGCTGTTTTTT.